Shown below are 20 T cell receptor beta chains from a single sample sequenced in a study of blood T cell repertoires in COVID-19. The data were produced by immunoSEQ multiplex PCR, yet TCRdb's version contains in-frame clones alone and is incomplete. The data contain approximately 69,000 clones, approximately 86% of them seen just once; the ten biggest clones take up approximately 29%. The sample was peripheral blood. The receptors derive from a middle-aged man with acute or convalescent COVID-19.

This clone appeared once. The V and J genes are TRBV18 and TRBJ1-4; perhaps TRBD1 as D (5 bases). Germline V gives CDR1 KGHSH, CDR2 LQKENI. The CDR3 runs 17 residues. Trimming took off 3 bases at V and 3 bases at J, with 17 bases between the two ends. The CDR3 DNA follows: TGTGCCAGCTCACCCTCCCTGGTGCGGGGGGCTAATGAAAAACTGTTTTTT. It is translated as CASSPSLVRGANEKLFF.

This chain's CDR3 is CAISERQGAGDTQYF. CDR3 coding DNA: TGTGCCATCAGTGAGAGGCAAGGGGCAGGAGATACGCAGTATTTT. V gene TRBV10-3 combines with J gene TRBJ2-3, with a tentative D call TRBD1 (5 bases). Trimming removed 2 bases from V and 5 bases from J, with 14 bases in between. This CDR3 contains 15 residues. Germline V gives CDR1 ENHRY, CDR2 SYGVKD.

This chain uses TRBV3-1 (or the pseudogene TRBV3-2) with TRBJ1-2; D perhaps matches TRBD1 (5 bases). Trimming removed 6 bases from V and 2 bases from J, with 16 bases in between. The CDR3 has 15 residues. Germline V gene lookup returns CDR1 LGHDT and CDR2 YNNKEL (reference sequence). CDR3 coding DNA: TGTGCCAGCAGGGACCGGACACTAAGGAACTATGGCTACACCTTC. This codes for CASRDRTLRNYGYTF.

V gene TRBV2 combines with J gene TRBJ1-5; D is perhaps TRBD1 (6 bases). This CDR3 contains 17 residues. Germline V gives CDR1 SNHLY, CDR2 FYNNEI. Deletions cut 6 bases from V and 0 bases from J, with 18 bases between. CDR3 in amino acids: CASSRAFTGISNQPQHF. The CDR3 DNA follows: TGTGCCAGCAGCCGCGCGTTCACAGGGATTAGCAATCAGCCCCAGCATTTT.

The chain has TRBV5-1 and TRBJ2-5; D not resolved. The CDR3 extends over 13 amino acids. Germline V CDR1 and CDR2: SGHRS, YFSETQ. Deletions cut 0 bases from V and 4 bases from J, with 7 bases between. Written as DNA, the CDR3 is TGCGCCAGCAGCTTGGCAGGTGCAGAGACCCAGTACTTC. Translating it yields CASSLAGAETQYF.

This chain links TRBV9 with TRBJ2-5; 13 nucleotides line up with TRBD2. The CDR3 totals 15 residues. Trimming at V came to 4 bases and at J to 4 bases, leaving 4 bases not matched to a gene. Germline-derived CDR1 and CDR2 are SGDLS and YYNGEE. As DNA, the CDR3 is TGTGCCAGCAGCCCACGGACTAGCGGGGGAGAGACCCAGTACTTC. It is translated as CASSPRTSGGETQYF.

V is TRBV19 and J is TRBJ1-1; D is perhaps TRBD1 (6 bases). CDR3 length: 14 residues. From germline, CDR1 is LNHDA and CDR2 SQIVND (reference sequence). V was cut by 5 bases and J by 4 bases, with 14 bases left in between. Here the CDR3 DNA reads TGTGCCAGTAGTGTAAACAGGGCCGGCACTGAAGCTTTCTTT. Amino acid sequence: CASSVNRAGTEAFF.

This sequence joins TRBV4-2 and TRBJ1-3, with D unresolved. The CDR3 has 17 residues. Trimming removed 0 bases at V and 0 bases at J, with 12 bases between. Germline V lookup: CDR1 LGHNA, CDR2 YNFKEQ. CDR3 protein: CASSQDFSVISGNTIYF. The CDR3, as DNA: TGTGCCAGCAGCCAAGATTTCTCAGTAATCTCTGGAAACACCATATATTTT.

This chain connects TRBV5-1 to TRBJ1-2; unclear D gene. The germline CDR1 and CDR2 sequences are SGHRS and YFSETQ. The CDR3 spans 14 residues. Trimming took off 3 bases at V and 0 bases at J, with 9 bases between the two ends. As DNA, the CDR3 is TGCGCCAGCAGCTCAGGTCTTCCTAACTATGGCTACACCTTC. It is translated as CASSSGLPNYGYTF. Supplemented by reference TRBV5-1 and TRBJ1-2, the full variable domain reads KAGVTQTPRYLIKTRGQQVTLSCSPISGHRSVSWYQQTPGQGLQFLFEYFSETQRNKGNFPGRFSGRQFSNSRSEMNVSTLELGDSALYLCASSSGLPNYGYTFGSGTRLTVV.

This clone is a singleton in its sample. The gene calls are TRBV6-1 and TRBJ1-5, with D possibly TRBD1 on 6 matching bases. Germline V CDR1 and CDR2: MNHNS, SASEGT. This CDR3 has 18 residues. V gave up 1 base and J gave up 0 bases, with 16 bases separating them. CDR3 amino acids: CASSEVKYRAFSNQPQHF. CDR3 sequence (DNA): TGTGCCAGCAGTGAAGTAAAATACAGGGCATTTAGCAATCAGCCCCAGCATTTT.

CDR3: CAWSVRLLAKNIQYF. The DNA for the CDR3 is TGTGCCTGGAGTGTACGTCTACTAGCCAAAAACATTCAGTACTTC. V is TRBV30 and J is TRBJ2-4; D not certain. This CDR3 is 15 amino acids long. Looked up from germline, CDR1 is GTSNPN and CDR2 is SVGIG (reference sequence). Trimming shortened V by 0 bases and J by 0 bases, and 9 bases separated the two germline ends.

The table lists this clone with a count of one. V and J are TRBV6-5 and TRBJ2-5, with 9 bases fitting TRBD1. CDR3 size: 15 residues. With V trimmed by 7 bases and J by 4 bases, 10 bases remained unmatched. Germline V gene lookup returns CDR1 MNHEY and CDR2 SVGAGI. The CDR3 DNA is TGTGCCAGCACCTCGGGACAGGGCTTAGGAGAGACCCAGTACTTC. It encodes CASTSGQGLGETQYF.

The rearrangement links TRBV24-1 to TRBJ1-1; D gene uncertain. The V gene's germline CDR1 is KGHDR and CDR2 SFDVKD. This CDR3 has 13 residues. The V end was cut by 7 bases, the J end by 1 base, with 9 bases between. CDR3 DNA sequence: TGTGCCACCAGCGGCGGGGAGAACACTGAAGCTTTCTTT. This gives the protein CATSGGENTEAFF.

This clone was seen more than once but under ten times. CDR3 sequence (DNA): TGTGCCTGGAGGGACATAGCGGGGGGATACAATGAGCAGTTCTTC. This gives the protein CAWRDIAGGYNEQFF. The chain couples TRBV30 to TRBJ2-1; the match to TRBD2 covers 10 bases. The CDR3 extends over 15 amino acids. V shed 3 bases, J shed 4 bases, and the junction held 6 bases outside the gene matches. Germline V gene data show CDR1 as GTSNPN and CDR2 as SVGIG (reference sequence).

CDR3 nucleotides: TGTGCCTGGGAGCGGGGGGCCGGGGAGACCCAGTACTTC. It yields the protein CAWERGAGETQYF. The rearrangement joins TRBV30 to TRBJ2-5, with TRBD2 identical over 9 bases. Germline V gene sequence: CDR1 GTSNPN, CDR2 SVGIG (reference sequence). The junction had 6 bases not matched to a gene; V was cut back by 5 bases and J by 5 bases. The CDR3 contains 13 residues.

The chain combines TRBV5-1 with TRBJ2-3; TRBD2 agrees at 9 bases. With 5 bases clipped from V and 2 bases from J, the junction kept 3 bases outside the gene matches. The CDR3 covers 14 residues. Germline-derived CDR1 and CDR2 are SGHRS and YFSETQ. The CDR3 here is CASSSGGLTDTQYF. CDR3 nucleotide sequence: TGCGCCAGCAGTAGCGGGGGCCTCACAGATACGCAGTATTTT.

The chain uses TRBV9 and TRBJ1-2; D is uncertain. CDR1 and CDR2 from the germline V gene are SGDLS and YYNGEE. Trimming stripped 3 bases from V and 5 bases from J, with 5 bases between. The CDR3 is 11 residues long. In DNA, the CDR3 is TGTGCCAGCAGCGCCCCATATGGCTACACCTTC. Translation: CASSAPYGYTF.

This clone was seen a single time. The chain is built from TRBV14 and TRBJ2-7; 8 bases match TRBD1. This CDR3 region has 14 residues. The germline gives CDR1 SGHDN, CDR2 FVKESK. Losses at the gene ends were 5 bases for V and 6 bases for J; bases not matched to a gene: 9. Here the CDR3 DNA reads TGTGCCAGCAGCTCCGTGCAGGGGGCCACCGAGCAGTACTTC. It codes for CASSSVQGATEQYF.

The genes are TRBV10-1 and TRBJ2-1; TRBD1 agrees at 8 bases. Trimming took 8 bases from V and 9 from J; bases not matched to a gene: 9. The CDR3 spans 13 residues. CDR1 is WNHNN, CDR2 SYGVQD, per germline (reference sequence). This CDR3 reads CASARGQGSEQFF. CDR3 DNA sequence: TGCGCCAGCGCCAGAGGACAGGGCAGTGAGCAGTTCTTC.

The V and J genes are TRBV29-1 and TRBJ1-1; tentative D call: TRBD1 (5 bases). V lost 7 bases, J lost 1 base, and 16 bases lay in between. The V gene's germline CDR1 is SQVTM and CDR2 ANQGSEA. The CDR3 is 14 amino acids. CDR3 in DNA: TGCAGCGCCGACACAGGTGTCCGGAACACTGAAGCTTTCTTT. Translated: CSADTGVRNTEAFF.